Included here is one T cell receptor beta chain sequence, with context. The sample originates from a study of identical twins. Template switching added a universal primer site; cDNA carried unique molecular identifiers. TCRdb fed the 5' RACE reads into MiXCR, producing one record per CDR3 protein. The table shows some 790,000 distinct CDR3 sequences, with about 20% occurring only once. The junction had 8 bases not matched to a gene; V was cut back by 5 bases and J by 3 bases. Germline assignment: CDR1 DFQATT and CDR2 SNEGSKA (reference sequence). The CDR3 runs 14 residues. The same specimen was also included in a second study, on T cells expressing NK-cell markers.

This clonotype was obtained from a woman aged 18-29 years in good health. Sequenced material: PBMCs. The rearrangement uses TRBV20-1 and TRBJ2-3, with 7 bases lining up with TRBD2. CDR3 DNA: TGCAGTGCTGGTGGAGGGCGGGGGACAGATACGCAGTATTTT. Translating gives CSAGGGRGTDTQYF.